Shown below are 11 T cell receptor beta chains from a single sample sequenced in a study of CD8+CD57+ T cells in acquired aplastic anemia. Those patients picked for sequencing had displayed CD8+CD57+ cell expansion on flow cytometry. Genomic DNA, serving as template, underwent TCR beta VDJ and CDR3 profiling. MiXCR, run by TCRdb on the reads, gives a single entry per CDR3 protein. The table has around 120,000 distinct CDR3 sequences, less than 50% seen once. Material for sequencing was sorted CD4+, CD8+, or CD8+CD57+ T cells (not recorded which) from PBMCs. The receptors originated from a human donor with aplastic anemia.

The chain carries TRBV7-2 and TRBJ1-3; D ambiguous. The CDR3 length is 15 residues. The germline V gene has CDR1 SGHTA and CDR2 FQGNSA. V shed 5 bases and J shed 4 bases, with 15 bases lying between them. The CDR3 coding sequence is TGTGCCAGCAGCCCCTATCGCAGTTCGGGAAACACCATATATTTT. Encoded protein: CASSPYRSSGNTIYF.

The chain couples TRBV2 to TRBJ2-7; 7 nucleotides align to TRBD2. The CDR3 extends over 15 amino acids. V was pared by 2 bases and J by 4 bases, with 8 bases of the junction left unmatched. The germline V gene has CDR1 SNHLY and CDR2 FYNNEI. The CDR3 bases are TGTGCCAGCAGTGAAATTGGCTCTAGCGGATACGAGCAGTACTTC. Translated, it gives CASSEIGSSGYEQYF.

The V gene is TRBV2, the J gene TRBJ1-1; D gene unclear. Germline assignment: CDR1 SNHLY and CDR2 FYNNEI. This CDR3 is built from 12 residues. The V end lost 7 bases, the J end lost 4 bases, and 10 bases lay between the germline ends. CDR3: CASKRSATEAFF. The DNA of the CDR3 is TGTGCCAGCAAGCGGTCTGCCACTGAAGCTTTCTTT.

This clonotype came up a few times. The V and J genes are TRBV6-2 or TRBV6-3 and TRBJ2-3, with 10 bases matching TRBD2. This CDR3 comprises 15 residues. From germline, CDR1 is MNHEY and CDR2 SVGEGT. Trimming cost V 6 bases and J 1 base; bases outside gene matches: 4. The CDR3 reads CASSSGLAGTDTQYF. The CDR3 nucleotides read TGTGCCAGCAGCTCTGGACTAGCGGGCACAGATACGCAGTATTTT.

This clonotype has at least ten counts. The chain employs TRBV9 and TRBJ1-1; unclear D gene. Germline loops: CDR1 SGDLS, CDR2 YYNGEE. The CDR3 length is 14 residues. Trimming left V 0 bases short and J 2 bases short, with 8 bases between. CDR3 in amino acids: CASSVVGRNTEAFF. Here the CDR3 DNA reads TGTGCCAGCAGCGTAGTAGGACGAAACACTGAAGCTTTCTTT. Together with reference TRBV9 and TRBJ1-1, the CDR3 gives the full variable domain: DSGVTQTPKHLITATGQRVTLRCSPRSGDLSVYWYQQSLDQGLQFLIQYYNGEERAKGNILERFSAQQFPDLHSELNLSSLELGDSALYFCASSVVGRNTEAFFGQGTRLTVV.

This clonotype was detected ten times or more. The rearrangement joins TRBV7-8 to TRBJ1-2; the D is unclear. The CDR3 spans 13 residues. The V gene's germline CDR1 is SGHVS and CDR2 FQNEAQ. V shed 5 bases and J shed 3 bases, with 10 bases lying between them. The CDR3 region is CASSPGRDYGYTF. The CDR3 DNA sequence: TGTGCCAGCAGCCCTGGAAGGGACTATGGCTACACCTTC.

This clonotype showed up many times. The chain recombines TRBV7-2 with TRBJ2-1; D call uncertain. The CDR3 loop spans 13 amino acids. Germline V gene lookup returns CDR1 SGHTA and CDR2 FQGNSA. The germline V and J ends were trimmed by 4 bases and 6 bases, with 10 bases remaining between them. CDR3 DNA sequence: TGTGCCAGCAGCTCGGTCCGGATCAATGAGCAGTTCTTC. Protein sequence: CASSSVRINEQFF.

The chain uses TRBV7-9 and TRBJ2-7, with no clear D. This CDR3 has 13 residues. Germline V CDR1 and CDR2: SEHNR, FQNEAQ (reference sequence). Trimming took off 4 bases at V and 0 bases at J, with 7 bases between the two ends. Written as DNA, the CDR3 is TGTGCCAGCAGCTGGACGAGCTCCTACGAGCAGTACTTC. This translates into CASSWTSSYEQYF.

This clonotype was counted only a few times. The J gene is TRBJ1-2, the V gene TRBV15, with D maybe TRBD1 (5 bases). V gave up 0 bases and J gave up 6 bases, with 14 bases separating them. The germline V gene encodes CDR1 LNHNV and CDR2 YYDKDF (reference sequence). The CDR3 is 15 amino acids. The CDR3 bases are TGTGCCACCAGCAGAGAAGTCGGGACGGTCGATGGCTACACCTTC. Translation gives CATSREVGTVDGYTF.

This clonotype was counted many times. This chain links TRBV27 with TRBJ1-5; D not certain. The CDR3 length is 13 residues. Trimming left V 5 bases short and J 2 bases short, with 7 bases between. In germline, CDR1 is MNHEY, CDR2 SMNVEV (reference sequence). CDR3 DNA: TGTGCCAGCAGTCAGGAGGGCAATCAGCCCCAGCATTTT. This gives the protein CASSQEGNQPQHF.

This clonotype has just a few counts. The rearrangement joins TRBV24-1 to TRBJ2-5; 13 nucleotides agree with TRBD2. CDR1 is KGHDR and CDR2 is SFDVKD in the germline V gene. The J segment lost 12 bases and the V segment lost 5 bases, leaving 17 bases of the junction unmatched. There are 17 residues in the CDR3. This CDR3 is CATSAREGTSGDRIEYF. The DNA for the CDR3 is TGTGCCACCAGTGCTAGAGAAGGGACTAGCGGGGATAGAATCGAGTACTTC.